This T cell receptor beta chain was profiled in a study of blood T cell repertoires in COVID-19. CDR1 SNHLY and CDR2 FYNNEI come from the germline V gene. This CDR3 has 16 amino acids. V shed 5 bases and J 7 bases; nucleotides not matched to a gene: 12. Original processing methods: Amplification with reference gene primers provided the estimates of nucleated cell counts. Using immunoSEQ multiplex PCR, the repertoire was profiled, and TCRdb retains in-frame clones only, with some absent. V and J calls and clone size are as listed in that table; D and trimming were resolved from the DNA. The sample records some 360,000 clones, around 87% being singletons. Patients from Seattle were sampled longitudinally, starting during active infection.

The gene calls are TRBV2 and TRBJ2-1, with 9 bases identical to TRBD2. The sequencing sample was made of peripheral blood. This receptor was identified in an older woman with COVID-19, enrolled during active disease. CDR3 sequence (DNA): TGTGCCAGCAGTCTCCAAATAGCGGGGGCGGGGAATGAGCAGTTCTTC. It encodes CASSLQIAGAGNEQFF.